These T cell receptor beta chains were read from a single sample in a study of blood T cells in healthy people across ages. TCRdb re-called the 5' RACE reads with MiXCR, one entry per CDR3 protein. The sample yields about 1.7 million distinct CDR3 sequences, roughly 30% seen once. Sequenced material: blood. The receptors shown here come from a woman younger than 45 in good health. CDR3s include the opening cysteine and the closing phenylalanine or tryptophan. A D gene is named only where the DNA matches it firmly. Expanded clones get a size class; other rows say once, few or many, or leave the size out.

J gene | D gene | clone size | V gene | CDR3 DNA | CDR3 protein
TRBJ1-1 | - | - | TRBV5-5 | TGTGCCAGCAGCTTCCCCCCCGGCGATGAAGCTTTCTTT | CASSFPPGDEAFF
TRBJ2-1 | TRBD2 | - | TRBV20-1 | TGCAGTGCTGGACTAGCGGGTATGGTTGAGCAGTTCTTC | CSAGLAGMVEQFF
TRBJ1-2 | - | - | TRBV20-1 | TGCAGTGCTAGGCGGGGTGGGGCTAACTATGGCTACACCTTC | CSARRGGANYGYTF
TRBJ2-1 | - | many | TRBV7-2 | TGTGCCAGCAGCTTAGCCTCGGGGTTCCGCTCCTACAATGAGCAGTTCTTC | CASSLASGFRSYNEQFF
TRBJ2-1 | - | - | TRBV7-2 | TGTGCCAGCAGCCTCCACATGTACAGTGAGCAGTTCTTC | CASSLHMYSEQFF
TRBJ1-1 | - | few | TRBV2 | TGTGCCAGCAGCCTATTCACGGAGAACACTGAAGCTTTCTTT | CASSLFTENTEAFF
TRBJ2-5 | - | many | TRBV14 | TGTGCCAGCAGCCCTGGGCAGATCGGTGGGGAGACCCAGTACTTC | CASSPGQIGGETQYF
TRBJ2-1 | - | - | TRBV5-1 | TGCGCCAGCAGCTTGGTAGCGGAAGTGAAAAATGAGCAGTTCTTC | CASSLVAEVKNEQFF
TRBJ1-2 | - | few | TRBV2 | TGTGCCAGCATTCTCAACCGGGTGGTCGAGTATGGTGGCTACACCTTC | CASILNRVVEYGGYTF
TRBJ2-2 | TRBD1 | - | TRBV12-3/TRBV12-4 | TGTGCCAGCACGTCTCCGACAGGGAAAACCGGGGAGCTGTTTTTT | CASTSPTGKTGELFF
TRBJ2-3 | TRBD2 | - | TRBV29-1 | TGCAGCACCGGGAGGACTAGCGGGGGAGGCACAGATACGCAGTATTTT | CSTGRTSGGGTDTQYF
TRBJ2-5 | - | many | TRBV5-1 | TGCGCCAGCAGCTTGGACGGCCAGCAGACCCAGTACTTC | CASSLDGQQTQYF
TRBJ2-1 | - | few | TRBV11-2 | TGTGCCAGCAGCTCCACTAGGGAGACCCAGTTCTTC | CASSSTRETQFF
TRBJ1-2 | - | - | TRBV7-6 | TGTGCCAGCAGCGACGCCGACGGGGATGATGATGGGGGTTATGGCTACACCTTC | CASSDADGDDDGGYGYTF